This is a list of T cell receptor beta chains from one sample in a study of beta chain features in type 1 diabetes. Sequencing was performed with immunoSEQ multiplex PCR; in TCRdb, only in-frame clones are kept and a portion is missing. The sample has almost 350,000 clones; around 9% are singletons. Sequenced: central memory CD4+ T cells from blood. These receptors originate from a man aged 25 to 40 with type 1 diabetes. The CDR3 runs from the conserved cysteine through the conserved F or W. A D gene is named only where the DNA matches it firmly. Clone size is not always given. Where it is, it says once, few, many or a class for expanded clones.

V	J	length	size	D	CDR3	DNA
TRBV5-1	TRBJ2-1	15	few	-	CASSFQGPGYNEQFF	TGCGCCAGCAGCTTCCAGGGGCCGGGTTACAATGAGCAGTTCTTC
TRBV30	TRBJ2-7	16	-	-	CAWSGPDAGTAYEQYF	TGTGCCTGGAGTGGGCCTGACGCGGGGACAGCCTACGAGCAGTACTTC
TRBV5-4	TRBJ2-7	16	few	TRBD1	CASSPSGTGSTYEQYF	TGTGCCAGCAGCCCTTCCGGGACAGGATCTACCTACGAGCAGTACTTC
TRBV25-1	TRBJ2-4	11	few	-	CASSEEYIQYF	TGTGCCAGCAGTGAGGAATACATTCAGTACTTC
TRBV18	TRBJ2-7	13	-	-	CASSQGRANEQYF	TGTGCCAGCTCCCAAGGACGGGCAAACGAGCAGTACTTC
TRBV7-7	TRBJ2-1	15	-	-	CASSSDWSSYNEQFF	TGTGCCAGCAGCTCGGACTGGAGCTCCTACAATGAGCAGTTCTTC
TRBV5-1	TRBJ2-1	14	-	-	CASSLGTEYNEQFF	TGCGCCAGCAGCTTGGGGACAGAGTACAATGAGCAGTTCTTC
TRBV27	TRBJ2-5	14	-	-	CASSSWTDQETQYF	TGTGCCAGCAGCTCTTGGACAGACCAAGAGACCCAGTACTTC
TRBV9	TRBJ2-1	15	-	-	CASSVDPGPWDEQFF	TGTGCCAGCAGCGTAGACCCAGGCCCATGGGATGAGCAGTTCTTC
TRBV7-2	TRBJ2-7	13	few	-	CAVGERSPYEQYF	TGTGCCGTGGGGGAGAGGTCTCCCTACGAGCAGTACTTC
TRBV23-1	TRBJ1-5	14	few	-	CASSQCRQNQPQHF	TGCGCCAGCAGTCAATGTCGCCAGAATCAGCCCCAGCATTTT
TRBV7-9	TRBJ1-2	17	few	-	CASSSQSLQGWYYGYTF	TGTGCCAGCAGCTCCCAGAGCCTACAGGGTTGGTACTATGGCTACACCTTC
TRBV6-5	TRBJ2-7	14	few	-	CASSSWQKGNEQYF	TGTGCCAGCAGCTCTTGGCAAAAGGGAAACGAGCAGTACTTC
TRBV5-5	TRBJ1-5	16	-	-	CASSLVAGQVRQPQHF	TGTGCCAGCAGCTTGGTGGCCGGTCAGGTTCGGCAGCCCCAGCATTTT
TRBV11-2	TRBJ2-5	16	few	TRBD2	CASSILAGGSQETQYF	TGTGCCAGCAGCATCCTAGCGGGGGGTTCCCAAGAGACCCAGTACTTC
TRBV2	TRBJ1-5	15	-	-	CASSLIAGNVQPQHF	TGTGCCAGCAGCCTTATAGCAGGCAATGTTCAGCCCCAGCATTTT
TRBV9	TRBJ1-1	13	-	-	CASSVSGVTEAFF	TGTGCCAGCAGCGTTTCGGGGGTCACTGAAGCTTTCTTT
TRBV11-3	TRBJ1-1	14	-	-	CASSESGVNTEAFF	TGTGCCAGCAGCGAGTCAGGGGTGAACACTGAAGCTTTCTTT
TRBV14	TRBJ1-1	14	-	-	CASSQDEGFGEAFF	TGTGCCAGCAGCCAAGATGAGGGTTTCGGTGAAGCTTTCTTT
TRBV7-9	TRBJ2-7	13	-	-	CASSLGQYNEQYF	TGTGCCAGCAGCTTAGGGCAGTACAACGAGCAGTACTTC
TRBV5-1	TRBJ1-4	15	-	-	CASSYQQGTNEKLFF	TGCGCCAGCAGCTACCAGCAGGGTACTAATGAAAAACTGTTTTTT
TRBV5-6	TRBJ1-1	16	-	TRBD1	CASSPGQGVMNTEAFF	TGTGCCAGCAGCCCCGGACAGGGGGTGATGAACACTGAAGCTTTCTTT
TRBV6-5	TRBJ1-2	12	once	-	CASSYAGYGYTF	TGTGCCAGCAGTTACGCAGGGTATGGCTACACCTTC
TRBV28	TRBJ2-1	12	many	-	CATSLPNNEQFF	TGTGCCACCAGCCTCCCTAACAATGAGCAGTTCTTC
TRBV2	TRBJ2-7	16	-	TRBD2	CASSGLLAGVSYEQYF	TGTGCCAGCAGTGGCTTACTAGCGGGGGTCTCCTACGAGCAGTACTTC
TRBV7-9	TRBJ2-2	16	-	-	CASSLDWAVNTGELFF	TGTGCCAGCAGCTTAGATTGGGCAGTTAACACCGGGGAGCTGTTTTTT
TRBV9	TRBJ2-7	14	-	-	CASSVGESSYEQYF	TGTGCCAGCAGCGTAGGTGAGAGCTCCTACGAGCAGTACTTC
TRBV20-1	TRBJ2-5	11	-	-	CSGLSTETQYF	TGCAGTGGGTTGAGCACTGAGACCCAGTACTTC
TRBV28	TRBJ2-1	15	few	TRBD1	CASSPSDRGGNEQFF	TGTGCCAGCAGTCCTTCGGACAGGGGGGGAAATGAGCAGTTCTTC
TRBV29-1	TRBJ2-5	13	few	TRBD2	CSVERLAGETQYF	TGCAGCGTTGAAAGGCTAGCGGGAGAGACCCAGTACTTC
TRBV6-1	TRBJ2-4	13	-	-	CASTVTDGGGAYF	TGTGCCAGCACCGTTACCGACGGGGGTGGGGCGTACTTC
TRBV29-1	TRBJ1-2	18	-	TRBD1	CSVLPYTFPGQGARGYTF	TGCAGCGTTTTACCTTATACGTTCCCGGGACAGGGGGCGAGAGGCTACACCTTC
TRBV5-4	TRBJ2-1	16	-	TRBD2	CASSSSSGGAKNEQFF	TGTGCCAGCAGCTCCTCTAGCGGGGGGGCAAAGAATGAGCAGTTCTTC
TRBV30	TRBJ1-2	13	-	TRBD1	CAWSHGTGGGYTF	TGTGCCTGGAGTCACGGGACAGGGGGCGGCTACACCTTC
TRBV5-1	TRBJ2-7	15	few	TRBD2	CASSPEGGGAHEQYF	TGCGCCAGCAGCCCGGAGGGCGGGGGGGCCCACGAGCAGTACTTC
TRBV7-8	TRBJ1-2	13	few	-	CASSSPSGNGYTF	TGTGCCAGCAGCTCCCCGTCCGGTAATGGCTACACCTTC
TRBV5-1	TRBJ1-2	14	few	-	CASGTGQRNYGYTF	TGCGCCAGCGGGACGGGTCAGCGTAACTATGGCTACACCTTC
TRBV20-1	TRBJ2-3	11	few	-	CSAPHPDTQYF	TGCAGTGCCCCACACCCAGATACGCAGTATTTT
TRBV4-1	TRBJ2-5	17	-	-	CASSQDPPGVVGETQYF	TGCGCCAGCAGCCAAGATCCCCCAGGGGTTGTAGGAGAGACCCAGTACTTC
TRBV11-2	TRBJ2-7	14	few	TRBD2	CASSFGGYGYEQYF	TGTGCCAGCAGCTTCGGGGGGTATGGATACGAGCAGTACTTC